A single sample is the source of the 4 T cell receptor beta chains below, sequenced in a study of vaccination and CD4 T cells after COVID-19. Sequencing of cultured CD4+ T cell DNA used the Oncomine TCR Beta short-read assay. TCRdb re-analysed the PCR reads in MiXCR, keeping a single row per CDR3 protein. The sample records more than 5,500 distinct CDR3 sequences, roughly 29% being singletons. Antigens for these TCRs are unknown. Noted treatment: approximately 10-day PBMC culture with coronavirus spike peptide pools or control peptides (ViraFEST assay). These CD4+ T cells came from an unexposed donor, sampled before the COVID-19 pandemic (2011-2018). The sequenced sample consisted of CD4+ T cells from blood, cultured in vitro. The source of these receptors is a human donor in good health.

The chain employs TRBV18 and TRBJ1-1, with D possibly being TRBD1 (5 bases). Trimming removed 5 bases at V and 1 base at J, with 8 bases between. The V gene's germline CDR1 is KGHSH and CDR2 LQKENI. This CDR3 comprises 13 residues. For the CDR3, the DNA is TGTGCCAGCTCAGCACAGGAGAACACTGAAGCTTTCTTT. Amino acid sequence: CASSAQENTEAFF.

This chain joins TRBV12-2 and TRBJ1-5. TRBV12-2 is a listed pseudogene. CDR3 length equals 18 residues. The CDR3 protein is CASRLALGRKGSNQPQHF. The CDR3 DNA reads TGTGCAAGTCGCTTAGCGCTCGGCCGTAAGGGAAGCAATCAGCCCCAGCATTTT.

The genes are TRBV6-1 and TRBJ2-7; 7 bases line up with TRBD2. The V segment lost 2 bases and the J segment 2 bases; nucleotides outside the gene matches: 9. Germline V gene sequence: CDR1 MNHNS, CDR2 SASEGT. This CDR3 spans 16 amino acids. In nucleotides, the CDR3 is TGTGCCAGCAGTGAAAACAACTGGGGGGGGGCCTACGAGCAGTACTTC. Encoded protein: CASSENNWGGAYEQYF.

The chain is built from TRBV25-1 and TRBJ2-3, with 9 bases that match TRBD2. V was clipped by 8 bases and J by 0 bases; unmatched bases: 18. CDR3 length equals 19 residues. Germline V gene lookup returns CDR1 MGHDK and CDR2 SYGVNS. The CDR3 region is CASSEAQRGVGTSTDTQYF. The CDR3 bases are TGTGCCAGCTCCGAGGCCCAGCGGGGGGTTGGTACTAGCACAGATACGCAGTATTTT.